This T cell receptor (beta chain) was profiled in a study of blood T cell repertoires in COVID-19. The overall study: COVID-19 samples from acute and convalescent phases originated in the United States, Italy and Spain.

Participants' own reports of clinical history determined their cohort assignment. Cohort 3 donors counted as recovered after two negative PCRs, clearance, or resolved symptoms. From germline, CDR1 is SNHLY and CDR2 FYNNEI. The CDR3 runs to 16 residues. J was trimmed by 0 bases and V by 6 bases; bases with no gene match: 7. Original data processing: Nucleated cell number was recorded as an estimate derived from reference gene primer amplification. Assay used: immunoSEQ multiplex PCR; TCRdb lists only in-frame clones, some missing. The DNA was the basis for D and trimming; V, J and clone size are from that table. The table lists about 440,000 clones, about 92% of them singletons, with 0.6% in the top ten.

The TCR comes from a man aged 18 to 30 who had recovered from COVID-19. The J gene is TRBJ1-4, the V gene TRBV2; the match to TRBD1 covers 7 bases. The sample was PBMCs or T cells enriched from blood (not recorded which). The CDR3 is CASRRTGRSTNEKLFF. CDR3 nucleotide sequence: TGTGCCAGCAGGAGGACAGGAAGATCAACTAATGAAAAACTGTTTTTT.